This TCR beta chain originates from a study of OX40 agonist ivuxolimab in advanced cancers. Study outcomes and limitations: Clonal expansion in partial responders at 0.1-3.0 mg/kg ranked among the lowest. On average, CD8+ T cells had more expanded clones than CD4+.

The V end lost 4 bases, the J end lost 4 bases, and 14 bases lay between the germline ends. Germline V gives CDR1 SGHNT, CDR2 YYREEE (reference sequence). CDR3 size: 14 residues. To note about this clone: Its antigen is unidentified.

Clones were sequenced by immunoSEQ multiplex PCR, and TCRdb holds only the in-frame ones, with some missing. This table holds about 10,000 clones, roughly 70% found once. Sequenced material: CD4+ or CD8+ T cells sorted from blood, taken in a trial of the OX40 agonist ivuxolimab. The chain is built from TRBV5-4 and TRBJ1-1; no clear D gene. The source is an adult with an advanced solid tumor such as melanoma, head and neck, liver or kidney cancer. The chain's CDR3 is CASSIDIFGTEAFF. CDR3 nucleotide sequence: TGTGCCAGCAGCATAGACATATTCGGCACTGAAGCTTTCTTT.